The 7 T cell receptor beta chains in this list originate from one sample, sequenced in a study of neoadjuvant nivolumab and ipilimumab in lung cancer. The repertoire was sequenced with immunoSEQ multiplex PCR; TCRdb's copy has only in-frame clones and lacks some. The table has fewer than 40,000 clones, 80% to 90% seen once. This specimen was peripheral blood, taken before neoadjuvant nivolumab, alone or with ipilimumab. These receptor sequences come from an adult with non-small cell lung cancer.

The chain employs TRBV30 and TRBJ2-7, with TRBD1 identical over 8 bases. Trimming took 4 bases from V and 6 from J; bases not matched to a gene: 8. Germline CDR1 GTSNPN, CDR2 SVGIG (reference sequence). The CDR3 is 13 amino acids. The CDR3 DNA reads as TGTGCCTGGATTTCTCAGGGGGCGGGCGAGCAGTACTTC. Translation: CAWISQGAGEQYF. Full variable domain (rest looked up from reference TRBV30 and TRBJ2-7): SQTIHQWPATLVQPVGSPLSLECTVEGTSNPNLYWYRQAAGRGLQLLFYSVGIGQISSEVPQNLSASRPQDRQFILSSKKLLLSDSGFYLCAWISQGAGEQYFGPGTRLTVT.

The chain uses TRBV30 and TRBJ1-5, with D tentatively TRBD1 (6 bases). Per the germline V gene, CDR1 is GTSNPN and CDR2 is SVGIG (reference sequence). CDR3 length equals 15 residues. The V end was cut by 0 bases, the J end by 5 bases, with 14 bases between. CDR3 protein: CAWSVPAQGYQPQHF. In DNA, the CDR3 is TGTGCCTGGAGTGTACCCGCACAGGGATATCAGCCCCAGCATTTT.

The chain carries TRBV7-2 and TRBJ2-2; TRBD1 might be the D (5 bases). This CDR3 is 16 amino acids long. Germline CDR1 and CDR2: SGHTA and FQGNSA. V lost 2 bases and J 0 bases, leaving 10 bases between the germline ends. The chain's CDR3 is CASSLWGGANTGELFF. The CDR3 DNA reads as TGTGCCAGCAGCTTATGGGGCGGCGCGAACACCGGGGAGCTGTTTTTT.

J is TRBJ2-3 and V is TRBV7-3, with TRBD1 matching 7 bases. This CDR3 spans 16 amino acids. Germline V gene sequence: CDR1 SGHTA, CDR2 FQGTGA. The ends lost 2 bases at V and 0 bases at J; junction bases unmatched: 5. The CDR3 DNA is TGTGCCAGCAGCTTATTAGGGGGCCTTAGCACAGATACGCAGTATTTT. This sequence encodes CASSLLGGLSTDTQYF. Full variable domain (rest looked up from reference TRBV7-3 and TRBJ2-3): GAGVSQTPSNKVTEKGKYVELRCDPISGHTALYWYRQSLGQGPEFLIYFQGTGAADDSGLPNDRFFAVRPEGSVSTLKIQRTERGDSAVYLCASSLLGGLSTDTQYFGPGTRLTVL.

The J gene is TRBJ2-1, the V gene TRBV6-6, with TRBD2 matching over 8 bases. The germline CDR1 and CDR2 sequences are MNHNY and SVGAGI (reference sequence). V shed 2 bases and J 2 bases; nucleotides not matched to a gene: 2. This CDR3 has 15 residues. The CDR3 coding sequence is TGTGCCAGCAGTTACCCGGGAGGGCCCTACAATGAGCAGTTCTTC. This sequence encodes CASSYPGGPYNEQFF.

The J gene is TRBJ2-7, the V gene TRBV12-5, with 7 bases matching TRBD1. Trimming at V came to 4 bases and at J to 0 bases, leaving 6 bases not matched to a gene. Germline V gene data show CDR1 as LGHNT and CDR2 as FRNRAP. The CDR3 sequence is 15 residues long. The CDR3 loop reads CASGSTGQSSYEQYF. The DNA for the CDR3 is TGTGCTAGTGGTTCGACAGGGCAAAGCTCCTACGAGCAGTACTTC.

The chain links TRBV2 to TRBJ1-2; D remains unclear. The V end lost 7 bases, the J end lost 8 bases, and 20 bases lay between the germline ends. CDR1 SNHLY and CDR2 FYNNEI come from the germline V gene. There are 14 residues in the CDR3. The chain's CDR3 is CASKSAVLTLGYTF. CDR3 coding DNA: TGTGCCAGCAAGTCCGCTGTACTGACGCTCGGCTACACCTTC.